This section outlines one TCR beta chain sequence together with its context. Profiling relied on immunoSEQ multiplex PCR, and the TCRdb table lists in-frame clones only, not all of them. The data hold 2,000 to 3,000 clones, with around 67% observed a single time. These data belong to a study of immune cell composition in non-small cell lung cancer. V lost 9 bases, J lost 5 bases, and 19 bases lay in between. CDR1 is MNHGY, CDR2 SVAAGI, per germline. This CDR3 is 15 amino acids long. These data also featured in a second study, about CD4 T cells in lung cancer.

Sequenced material: lung tumor tissue. The gene calls are TRBV6-9 and TRBJ1-4; D gene uncertain. The sequence came from a human donor with non-small cell lung cancer. CDR3 coding DNA: TGTGCCAGACCGGCGCCCGCTGACTCAAATGAAAAACTGTTTTTT. It is translated as CARPAPADSNEKLFF.